This TCR beta chain derives from a study of T cells in tumors after PD-1 blockade. The germline gives CDR1 LGHNA, CDR2 YSLEER. There are 15 residues in the CDR3. Trimming removed 0 bases at V and 12 bases at J, with 15 bases between. As for this clone: What it binds is not known.

TCRdb's table, derived via immunoSEQ multiplex PCR, lists solely in-frame clones and lacks some. This table has fewer than 35,000 clones, roughly 78% appearing once. The study, taken as a whole, reports: Blood contained approximately 41% of the tumor's TCR clonotypes.

Sequenced here: PBMCs, sampled before anti-PD-1 treatment. The receptor was derived from a human donor with basal cell carcinoma. The chain recombines TRBV4-3 with TRBJ1-6, with no clear D. Here the CDR3 reads CASSQDATQGRPLHF. The CDR3 DNA follows: TGCGCCAGCAGCCAAGACGCGACTCAAGGGAGACCCCTCCACTTT.